Listed below are T cell receptor beta chains from one sample, sequenced in a study of OX40 agonist ivuxolimab in advanced cancers. Clones were sequenced by immunoSEQ multiplex PCR, and TCRdb holds only the in-frame ones, with some missing. The sample has 30,000 to 40,000 clones; over 85% are singletons. Material: CD4+ or CD8+ T cells sorted from blood, obtained in a trial of the OX40 agonist ivuxolimab. All receptors come from an adult with an advanced solid tumor such as melanoma, head and neck, liver or kidney cancer. CDR3s include the opening cysteine and the closing phenylalanine or tryptophan. Each record gives: D gene, J gene, V gene, clone size, CDR3 protein, CDR3 DNA. A D gene is named only where the DNA matches it firmly. Clone size is stated in some rows and not others, as once, few, many or a class when expanded.

d_call: -; j_call: TRBJ2-7; v_call: TRBV4-2; clone_size: -; cdr3_aa: CASSSRAGGHYEQYF; cdr3_nt: TGTGCCAGCAGCTCCCGCGCGGGTGGCCACTACGAGCAGTACTTC
d_call: TRBD2; j_call: TRBJ2-7; v_call: TRBV27; clone_size: -; cdr3_aa: CASRNVAGGRYEQYF; cdr3_nt: TGTGCCAGCAGGAACGTAGCGGGAGGGCGGTACGAGCAGTACTTC
d_call: TRBD1; j_call: TRBJ1-2; v_call: TRBV7-2; clone_size: -; cdr3_aa: CASSLGRGLGYTF; cdr3_nt: TGTGCCAGCAGCTTAGGGAGGGGGCTTGGCTACACCTTC
d_call: TRBD1; j_call: TRBJ1-1; v_call: TRBV9; clone_size: -; cdr3_aa: CASSADRGREAFF; cdr3_nt: TGTGCCAGCAGCGCCGACAGGGGGCGTGAAGCTTTCTTT
d_call: -; j_call: TRBJ1-2; v_call: TRBV28; clone_size: once; cdr3_aa: CASRPPGGGYTF; cdr3_nt: TGTGCCAGCAGACCTCCCGGGGGTGGCTACACCTTC
d_call: TRBD2; j_call: TRBJ2-7; v_call: TRBV6-1; clone_size: -; cdr3_aa: CASAWDYLSYEQYF; cdr3_nt: TGTGCCAGCGCTTGGGACTACTTGTCCTACGAGCAGTACTTC
d_call: TRBD2; j_call: TRBJ2-7; v_call: TRBV9; clone_size: -; cdr3_aa: CASSPSGVEGYEQYF; cdr3_nt: TGTGCCAGCAGTCCTAGCGGGGTCGAGGGTTACGAGCAGTACTTC
d_call: TRBD2; j_call: TRBJ2-5; v_call: TRBV7-9; clone_size: once; cdr3_aa: CASSAGTSGISETQYF; cdr3_nt: TGTGCCAGCAGCGCCGGGACTAGCGGGATCTCGGAGACCCAGTACTTC
d_call: TRBD1; j_call: TRBJ2-1; v_call: TRBV28; clone_size: -; cdr3_aa: CASRGTGYNEQFF; cdr3_nt: TGTGCCAGCAGGGGGACAGGGTACAATGAGCAGTTCTTC
d_call: TRBD1; j_call: TRBJ1-1; v_call: TRBV7-2; clone_size: -; cdr3_aa: CASSSDRLFEAFF; cdr3_nt: TGTGCCAGCAGCTCGGACAGGCTGTTTGAAGCTTTCTTT
d_call: -; j_call: TRBJ2-3; v_call: TRBV5-1; clone_size: -; cdr3_aa: CASSASSALITDTQYF; cdr3_nt: TGCGCCAGCAGCGCCTCTAGCGCGCTGATCACAGATACGCAGTATTTT
d_call: -; j_call: TRBJ1-5; v_call: TRBV5-3; clone_size: once; cdr3_aa: CARSFKRNRFNQPQHF; cdr3_nt: TGTGCCAGAAGCTTCAAGAGGAATCGGTTCAATCAGCCCCAGCATTTT
d_call: -; j_call: TRBJ2-1; v_call: TRBV28; clone_size: -; cdr3_aa: CASSYRDEQFF; cdr3_nt: TGTGCCAGCAGTTACCGGGACGAGCAGTTCTTC
d_call: -; j_call: TRBJ1-1; v_call: TRBV29-1; clone_size: -; cdr3_aa: CSVKTGPYTEAFF; cdr3_nt: TGCAGCGTGAAAACAGGGCCTTATACTGAAGCTTTCTTT
d_call: TRBD1; j_call: TRBJ1-1; v_call: TRBV6-1; clone_size: -; cdr3_aa: CASSSGQGPIFEAFF; cdr3_nt: TGTGCCAGCAGTTCAGGACAGGGGCCAATCTTTGAAGCTTTCTTT
d_call: TRBD2; j_call: TRBJ2-3; v_call: TRBV11-2; clone_size: -; cdr3_aa: CASSLGGRADTQYF; cdr3_nt: TGTGCCAGCAGCTTAGGAGGGAGGGCAGATACGCAGTATTTT
d_call: -; j_call: TRBJ2-6; v_call: TRBV18; clone_size: -; cdr3_aa: CASSPVLGGANVLTF; cdr3_nt: TGTGCCAGCTCACCAGTATTAGGTGGGGCCAACGTCCTGACTTTC
d_call: TRBD2; j_call: TRBJ2-7; v_call: TRBV7-3; clone_size: -; cdr3_aa: CASSQLGGGPREQYF; cdr3_nt: TGTGCCAGCAGCCAACTGGGGGGAGGGCCCAGGGAGCAGTACTTC
d_call: -; j_call: TRBJ2-3; v_call: TRBV28; clone_size: -; cdr3_aa: CASSGLTQYF; cdr3_nt: TGTGCCAGCAGTGGGCTAACGCAGTATTTT
d_call: -; j_call: TRBJ1-3; v_call: TRBV27; clone_size: -; cdr3_aa: CATRVGDFSGNTIYF; cdr3_nt: TGTGCCACCCGGGTGGGGGATTTCTCTGGAAACACCATATATTTT
d_call: -; j_call: TRBJ1-1; v_call: TRBV13; clone_size: -; cdr3_aa: CASSLRPTEAFF; cdr3_nt: TGTGCCAGCAGCTTAAGGCCGACTGAAGCTTTCTTT
d_call: -; j_call: TRBJ1-5; v_call: TRBV19; clone_size: -; cdr3_aa: CASLSGQYSNQPQHF; cdr3_nt: TGTGCCAGTCTATCTGGACAGTATAGCAATCAGCCCCAGCATTTT
d_call: -; j_call: TRBJ2-3; v_call: TRBV5-1; clone_size: -; cdr3_aa: CASSFRRPSTDTQYF; cdr3_nt: TGCGCCAGCAGCTTCCGGCGGCCGAGCACAGATACGCAGTATTTT
d_call: -; j_call: TRBJ2-7; v_call: TRBV19; clone_size: -; cdr3_aa: CASSNTGLYEQYF; cdr3_nt: TGTGCCAGTAGTAACACAGGGCTCTACGAGCAGTACTTC
d_call: -; j_call: TRBJ2-5; v_call: TRBV7-9; clone_size: -; cdr3_aa: CASSPQWETQYF; cdr3_nt: TGTGCCAGCAGCCCCCAGTGGGAGACCCAGTACTTC
d_call: TRBD2; j_call: TRBJ2-5; v_call: TRBV7-9; clone_size: -; cdr3_aa: CASSLVGTSGSTQYF; cdr3_nt: TGTGCCAGCAGCTTAGTAGGGACTAGCGGGTCGACCCAGTACTTC
d_call: TRBD1; j_call: TRBJ2-1; v_call: TRBV6-1; clone_size: -; cdr3_aa: CASTPDREQFF; cdr3_nt: TGTGCCAGCACCCCGGACAGGGAGCAGTTCTTC
d_call: -; j_call: TRBJ2-1; v_call: TRBV30; clone_size: -; cdr3_aa: CAWGVRRSGDNEQFF; cdr3_nt: TGTGCCTGGGGGGTCCGGCGGAGCGGAGACAATGAGCAGTTCTTC
d_call: -; j_call: TRBJ2-7; v_call: TRBV7-2; clone_size: -; cdr3_aa: CASSSRGAYEQYF; cdr3_nt: TGTGCCAGCAGCTCGCGGGGAGCCTACGAGCAGTACTTC
d_call: -; j_call: TRBJ2-6; v_call: TRBV15; clone_size: -; cdr3_aa: CATSKRGSGANVLTF; cdr3_nt: TGTGCCACCAGCAAAAGGGGCTCTGGGGCCAACGTCCTGACTTTC
d_call: -; j_call: TRBJ2-4; v_call: TRBV11-2; clone_size: -; cdr3_aa: CASSSTRAKNIQYF; cdr3_nt: TGTGCCAGCAGCTCAACTAGAGCCAAAAACATTCAGTACTTC
d_call: TRBD2; j_call: TRBJ2-1; v_call: TRBV10-3; clone_size: -; cdr3_aa: CAISEEERGEQFF; cdr3_nt: TGTGCCATCAGTGAGGAGGAGCGGGGCGAGCAGTTCTTC
d_call: TRBD2; j_call: TRBJ2-1; v_call: TRBV28; clone_size: -; cdr3_aa: CASSLAGGPYNEQFF; cdr3_nt: TGTGCCAGCAGTTTAGCGGGAGGGCCCTACAATGAGCAGTTCTTC